The 27 T cell receptor beta chains presented below share a single source sample, sequenced in a study of T cells after yellow fever vaccination. MiXCR, run by TCRdb on the 5' RACE reads, gives a single entry per CDR3 protein. The table shows more than 300,000 distinct CDR3 sequences, with 3.5% to 4.5% occurring only once. The source material was PBMCs, sampled 15 days after the yellow fever booster vaccination. All receptors derive from a man aged 18 to 30 who received the YFV17D yellow fever vaccine.

The rearrangement uses TRBV10-3 and TRBJ1-1; D is perhaps TRBD1 (5 bases). Trimming stripped 0 bases from V and 2 bases from J, with 10 bases between. The CDR3 sequence is 15 residues long. Germline lookup yields CDR1 ENHRY and CDR2 SYGVKD. The CDR3 sequence is CAISESYRLNTEAFF. Written as DNA, the CDR3 is TGTGCCATCAGTGAGTCCTACAGGCTAAACACTGAAGCTTTCTTT.

This chain joins TRBV10-2 and TRBJ1-1; D may be TRBD1 (5 bases). CDR3 length equals 15 residues. Looked up from germline, CDR1 is WSHSY and CDR2 is SAAADI. Trimming shortened V by 5 bases and J by 3 bases, and 16 bases separated the two germline ends. CDR3: CASSIWRDGDTEAFF. Written as DNA, the CDR3 is TGCGCCAGCAGTATTTGGAGGGACGGCGACACTGAAGCTTTCTTT.

This clonotype has more than one count but fewer than ten. This chain uses TRBV7-2 with TRBJ1-5; TRBD1 matches 8 bases. The J segment lost 5 bases and the V segment lost 0 bases, leaving 9 bases of the junction unmatched. Germline values: CDR1 SGHTA, CDR2 FQGNSA. This CDR3 is built from 17 residues. The CDR3 DNA reads as TGTGCCAGCAGCTTAGCGCGAGGACAGGGTTTCGATCAGCCCCAGCATTTT. Its translation is CASSLARGQGFDQPQHF.

This clonotype was detected many times. The J gene is TRBJ1-2, the V gene TRBV4-2; D gene unclear. V lost 0 bases and J 2 bases, leaving 7 bases between the germline ends. Germline V CDR1 and CDR2: LGHNA, YNFKEQ. This CDR3 has 14 amino acids. The CDR3 DNA follows: TGTGCCAGCAGCCAAGAAGGTAGCAACTATGGCTACACCTTC. It translates to CASSQEGSNYGYTF.

As for this clonotype: Sequence at one end of the junction differs from germline and may be a read error. The chain carries TRBV7-2 and TRBJ2-7, with TRBD1 identical over 7 bases. This CDR3 contains 13 residues. CDR1 and CDR2 (germline): SGHTA, FQGNSA. The CDR3 loop is CAGSLAGGYEQYF. The DNA of the CDR3 is TGTGCCGGCAGCTTAGCAGGGGGCTACGAGCAGTACTTC.

This rearrangement joins TRBV5-4 to TRBJ1-2; a possible D gene is TRBD1 (6 bases). The V gene's germline CDR1 is SGHNT and CDR2 YYREEE (reference sequence). The CDR3 is made up of 14 amino acids. Trimming removed 3 bases from V and 5 bases from J, with 14 bases in between. CDR3 DNA: TGTGCCAGCAGCTGGGGGCAGGATTCTTATGGCTACACCTTC. Encoded protein: CASSWGQDSYGYTF.

This clonotype was found many times. The V call is TRBV9, the J call TRBJ1-2; 8 bases are shared with TRBD1. Germline loops: CDR1 SGDLS, CDR2 YYNGEE. The CDR3 has 18 residues. Losses at the gene ends were 1 base for V and 3 bases for J; bases not matched to a gene: 14. The CDR3 DNA follows: TGTGCCAGCAGCGTAACATTCGGACAGGGAGGGTTTGACTATGGCTACACCTTC. Its protein is CASSVTFGQGGFDYGYTF.

This clonotype was observed a handful of times. The chain has TRBV7-9 and TRBJ2-3, with D uncertain. V was pared by 4 bases and J by 4 bases, with 9 bases between. Germline V CDR1 and CDR2: SEHNR, FQNEAQ (reference sequence). This CDR3 is built from 13 residues. The CDR3 coding sequence is TGTGCCAGCAGCTCTCCTTGGGCAGATACGCAGTATTTT. Translated: CASSSPWADTQYF.

The table lists this clonotype with many counts. The rearrangement links TRBV7-2 to TRBJ1-2; D might be TRBD1 (5 bases). Germline CDR1 SGHTA, CDR2 FQGNSA. V was shortened by 3 bases and J by 6 bases, with 23 bases between the two germline ends. CDR3 size: 17 residues. DNA for the CDR3: TGTGCCAGCAGCTTTGGAGGGGAGGGCGTTCGTCGCGATGGCTACACCTTC. It specifies CASSFGGEGVRRDGYTF. The full variable domain, completed using reference TRBV7-2 and TRBJ1-2, is GAGVSQSPSNKVTEKGKDVELRCDPISGHTALYWYRQSLGQGLEFLIYFQGNSAPDKSGLPSDRFSAERTGGSVSTLTIQRTQQEDSAVYLCASSFGGEGVRRDGYTFGSGTRLTVV.

This clonotype was found many times. The rearrangement joins TRBV29-1 to TRBJ2-2, with D hard to call. From germline, CDR1 is SQVTM and CDR2 ANQGSEA. The CDR3 spans 13 residues. V gave up 6 bases and J gave up 0 bases, with 8 bases separating them. This CDR3 is CSVEHANTGELFF. CDR3 DNA sequence: TGCAGCGTGGAGCACGCGAACACCGGGGAGCTGTTTTTT.

The chain combines TRBV20-1 with TRBJ2-3, with a possible D match to TRBD1 (5 bases). Germline V gene sequence: CDR1 DFQATT, CDR2 SNEGSKA (reference sequence). V lost 6 bases and J 5 bases, leaving 12 bases between the germline ends. The CDR3 has 12 residues. The CDR3 spells CSAQSRGDTQYF. As DNA, the CDR3 is TGCAGTGCCCAATCTAGGGGAGATACGCAGTATTTT.

This clonotype was detected ten times or more. The rearrangement joins TRBV6-5 to TRBJ1-2, with D maybe TRBD1 (6 bases). With 4 bases removed from V and 4 bases from J, the gap between germline ends came to 13 bases. CDR1 and CDR2 from the germline V gene are MNHEY and SVGAGI. CDR3 size: 14 residues. This CDR3 reads CASSWRTESYGYTF. DNA of the CDR3: TGTGCCAGCAGTTGGAGGACAGAGAGCTATGGCTACACCTTC.

The rearrangement joins TRBV18 to TRBJ2-1; TRBD2 matches at 10 bases. Germline CDR1 reads KGHSH; CDR2 reads LQKENI. This CDR3 is 18 amino acids long. The junction had 8 bases not matched to a gene; V was cut back by 3 bases and J by 0 bases. The CDR3 spells CASSPSSGGALSYNEQFF. The DNA of the CDR3 is TGTGCCAGCTCACCCAGCAGCGGGGGGGCTCTCTCCTACAATGAGCAGTTCTTC.

The genes are TRBV6-1 and TRBJ1-4; no clear D. Germline CDR1 reads MNHNS; CDR2 reads SASEGT. Trimming took 1 base from V and 13 from J, leaving 10 bases between them. The CDR3 length is 12 residues. The CDR3 reads CASSEGSRRLFF. The CDR3 region has the DNA TGTGCCAGCAGTGAAGGTAGCCGCCGACTGTTTTTT.

In its sample, this clonotype was seen many times. The chain has TRBV27 and TRBJ2-2; D unclear. The V gene's germline CDR1 is MNHEY and CDR2 SMNVEV (reference sequence). With 10 bases removed from V and 2 bases from J, the gap between germline ends came to 5 bases. There are 11 residues in the CDR3. The CDR3 loop reads CATLNTGELFF. CDR3 DNA sequence: TGTGCCACCCTTAACACCGGGGAGCTGTTTTTT.

There are many counts of this clonotype. The chain recombines TRBV27 with TRBJ2-5; D call uncertain. This CDR3 has 11 amino acids. Germline loops: CDR1 MNHEY, CDR2 SMNVEV (reference sequence). V was trimmed by 8 bases and J by 4 bases, leaving 8 bases between them. CDR3 loop: CASGRRETQYF. CDR3 coding DNA: TGTGCCAGCGGCCGGAGAGAGACCCAGTACTTC.

The chain joins TRBV12-3 or TRBV12-4 to TRBJ2-5, with D possibly TRBD1 on 6 matching bases. This CDR3 is 13 amino acids long. Trimming stripped 4 bases from V and 6 bases from J, with 12 bases between. CDR3 DNA: TGTGCCAGCAGTTCTGGGACACGACAGACCCAGTACTTC. As protein: CASSSGTRQTQYF.

This clonotype appeared a few times. The chain combines TRBV5-1 with TRBJ1-1; 8 positions match TRBD1. The V and J ends lost 3 bases and 5 bases, in that order; junction bases with no gene match: 12. This CDR3 spans 16 amino acids. Germline CDR1 and CDR2: SGHRS and YFSETQ. This CDR3 is CASSWPPTGEGTEAFF. For the CDR3, the DNA is TGCGCCAGCAGCTGGCCCCCGACAGGGGAGGGGACTGAAGCTTTCTTT.

This clonotype has a count of ten or more. This chain connects TRBV7-2 to TRBJ1-2; 9 bases map to TRBD1. From germline, CDR1 is SGHTA and CDR2 FQGNSA. This CDR3 has 14 amino acids. Trimming cost V 3 bases and J 7 bases; bases outside gene matches: 6. CDR3: CASSFRDRERGYTF. The CDR3 bases are TGTGCCAGCAGCTTCCGGGACAGGGAACGTGGCTACACCTTC.

The V and J genes are TRBV4-1 and TRBJ2-2; D perhaps matches TRBD2 (6 bases). This CDR3 comprises 17 residues. Trimming took 1 base from V and 0 from J, leaving 12 bases between them. The germline V gene has CDR1 MGHRA and CDR2 YSYEKL. The CDR3 protein is CASSQGVGGANTGELFF. CDR3 DNA: TGCGCCAGCAGCCAAGGGGTCGGCGGGGCGAACACCGGGGAGCTGTTTTTT.

This clonotype was seen more than once but under ten times. This chain links TRBV18 with TRBJ1-5; no firm D call. Trimming left V 5 bases short and J 3 bases short, with 8 bases between. Germline CDR1 and CDR2: KGHSH and LQKENI. This CDR3 is built from 13 residues. In DNA, the CDR3 is TGTGCCAGCTCATTGGACCTCAATCAGCCCCAGCATTTT. This gives the protein CASSLDLNQPQHF.

This chain uses TRBV7-8 with TRBJ2-1; D is ambiguous. The length of the CDR3 is 18 residues. V was trimmed by 5 bases and J by 12 bases, leaving 32 bases between them. CDR1 is SGHVS, CDR2 FQNEAQ, per germline. The CDR3 nucleotides are TGTGCCAGCAGCCCCGGCCGAGATTTCTTTAGCTCCTACAGTGGGCAGTTCTTC. Its protein product is CASSPGRDFFSSYSGQFF.

In its sample, this clonotype was seen many times. The chain recombines TRBV9 with TRBJ2-1; 8 nucleotides match TRBD2. J gave up 2 bases and V 3 bases, and 4 bases lay outside the gene matches. CDR1 and CDR2 (germline): SGDLS, YYNGEE. The CDR3 consists of 15 residues. CDR3 nucleotides: TGTGCCAGCAGCGCGACTAGCGAGGCCTACAATGAGCAGTTCTTC. This translates into CASSATSEAYNEQFF.

This clonotype was counted ten times or more. J is TRBJ1-1 and V is TRBV15; no definite D call. Germline V lookup: CDR1 LNHNV, CDR2 YYDKDF (reference sequence). Trimming took off 3 bases at V and 10 bases at J, with 12 bases between the two ends. The CDR3 sequence is 12 residues long. For the CDR3, the DNA is TGTGCCACCAGCAGGGCTAATCTAGGAGCTTTCTTT. Amino acids: CATSRANLGAFF.

This clonotype was seen a handful of times. The chain has TRBV7-2 and TRBJ1-3; possible D gene TRBD1, 5 bases. This CDR3 comprises 16 residues. V lost 5 bases and J 3 bases, leaving 17 bases between the germline ends. Germline V lookup: CDR1 SGHTA, CDR2 FQGNSA. CDR3 sequence: CASSPNQGRFGNTIYF. CDR3 DNA: TGTGCCAGCAGCCCCAATCAGGGAAGATTTGGAAACACCATATATTTT.

The sample holds many counts of this clonotype. V gene TRBV25-1 combines with J gene TRBJ2-5, with TRBD2 as a possible D gene (6 bases). Germline CDR1 MGHDK, CDR2 SYGVNS. This CDR3 is 15 amino acids long. Trimming took 3 bases from V and 2 from J, leaving 13 bases between them. CDR3: CASSEEEGHQETQYF. As DNA, the CDR3 is TGTGCCAGCAGTGAGGAGGAGGGGCATCAAGAGACCCAGTACTTC.

This clonotype was seen at least ten times. This sequence joins TRBV4-1 and TRBJ2-4; possible D gene TRBD2, 6 bases. Trimming left V 4 bases short and J 0 bases short, with 13 bases between. Germline V gene sequence: CDR1 MGHRA, CDR2 YSYEKL. CDR3 length: 16 amino acids. In DNA, the CDR3 is TGCGCCAGCAGCCGACTAGATGCGATAGCCAAAAACATTCAGTACTTC. As protein: CASSRLDAIAKNIQYF.